Reported below is one T cell receptor beta chain. These data are taken from a study of shared clonotypes between healthy human individuals. Clones were read by immunoSEQ multiplex PCR, and TCRdb kept only the in-frame ones, dropping some. This sample has hundreds of thousands of clones, with roughly 70% found just once. Germline V gives CDR1 MNHEY, CDR2 SVGAGI. This CDR3 has 15 amino acids. Trimming removed 6 bases at V and 10 bases at J, with 22 bases between. The sequence was obtained from a woman aged 25-40 years in good health. The material sequenced was memory CD4+ T cells sorted from blood. Subset denoted: CD45RA-negative fraction. This sequence joins TRBV6-5 and TRBJ2-1, with D possibly matching TRBD2 (5 bases). This chain's CDR3 is CASRLTTAGVMEQFF. The CDR3 DNA sequence: TGTGCCAGCAGGCTAACAACCGCGGGCGTCATGGAGCAGTTCTTC.